Listed below are T cell receptor beta chains from one sample, sequenced in a study of shared T cell receptors in the human thymus. Here immunoSEQ multiplex PCR was the method, and the copy in TCRdb shows in-frame clones only, minus some. The sample lists roughly 700,000 clones; roughly 90% were seen once. A further study also used this sample, focusing on human thymus T cells.

Sequences were obtained from thymocytes. These receptors were obtained from a boy younger than two with a congenital heart defect. CDR3s include the opening cysteine and the closing phenylalanine or tryptophan. A D gene is named only where the DNA matches it firmly. For some rows the clone size is stated as once, few or many, or as a class when expanded; others skip it.

size	J	D	V	DNA	CDR3
.	TRBJ2-5	.	TRBV27	TGTGCCAGCAGTTTAAGGTTCGAAGCGGCGCAAGAGACCCAGTACTTC	CASSLRFEAAQETQYF
once	TRBJ2-5	.	TRBV27	TGTGCCAGCAGTAAGCGGGACAGGAAAGAGACCCAGTACTTC	CASSKRDRKETQYF
few	TRBJ2-3	TRBD2	TRBV4-3	TGCGCCAGCAGCCAAGATCGTATAGCGGGAGGGCATCACACAGATACGCAGTATTTT	CASSQDRIAGGHHTDTQYF
.	TRBJ2-1	.	TRBV30	TGTGCCTGGACCCAGGGGGAGGAGATCTCCTACAATGAGCAGTTCTTC	CAWTQGEEISYNEQFF
.	TRBJ2-1	TRBD2	TRBV7-9	TGTGCCAGCAGCTCAGCGGGGACTAGCGGGAGTGAAGAGCAGTTCTTC	CASSSAGTSGSEEQFF
.	TRBJ1-1	TRBD1	TRBV4-2	TGTGCCAGCACCGCACAGGGGGTGAACACTGAAGCTTTCTTT	CASTAQGVNTEAFF
.	TRBJ2-7	TRBD2	TRBV10-3	TGTGCCATCGCCCCTAGCGGGCGAGCCTACGAGCAGTACTTC	CAIAPSGRAYEQYF
.	TRBJ2-6	TRBD2	TRBV5-1	TGCGCCAGCAGCTTGGGACTAGCGGTCTCTGGGGCCAACGTCCTGACTTTC	CASSLGLAVSGANVLTF
.	TRBJ2-1	TRBD1	TRBV5-1	TGCGCCAGCAGCTTGGCCTCAGGGGGCCCCTACAATGAGCAGTTCTTC	CASSLASGGPYNEQFF
once	TRBJ2-5	.	TRBV7-3	TGTGCCAGCAGCTTAAATGTACGGGAGACCCAGTACTTC	CASSLNVRETQYF
.	TRBJ2-7	TRBD2	TRBV5-1	TGCGCCAGCAGCTCGACTAGCGGATACGAGCAGTACTTC	CASSSTSGYEQYF
.	TRBJ2-1	TRBD2	TRBV4-1	TGCGCCAGCAGCCAAGGAAGACTAGCGGGAGGGCCGGGTGAGCAGTTCTTC	CASSQGRLAGGPGEQFF
.	TRBJ2-7	TRBD1	TRBV29-1	TGCAGCGTGGGGCTGGCAGGGGGTTCCTACGAGCAGTACTTC	CSVGLAGGSYEQYF
.	TRBJ2-5	TRBD2	TRBV5-4	TGTGCCAGCAGCCTTGGGACTAGCGGGGAAGAGACCCAGTACTTC	CASSLGTSGEETQYF
.	TRBJ2-1	TRBD2	TRBV29-1	TGCAGCGCTGGGGGACTAGACGGTTACAATGAGCAGTTCTTC	CSAGGLDGYNEQFF
.	TRBJ1-4	.	TRBV28	TGTGCCAGCAGGTCCAGGGCCGCAACTAATGAAAAACTGTTTTTT	CASRSRAATNEKLFF
.	TRBJ2-5	TRBD1	TRBV9	TGTGCCAGCAGCGTAGCTACGGGGACAGTTAGAGGCCAAGAGACCCAGTACTTC	CASSVATGTVRGQETQYF
.	TRBJ2-7	TRBD1	TRBV4-1	TGCGCCAGCAGCCCGGGGACAGGGGGACTGGCCCGAAGCTTC	CASSPGTGGLARSF
.	TRBJ2-1	.	TRBV7-2	TGTGCCAGCAGCCAGGTCATGGCTAGCCGCTACAATGAGCAGTTCTTC	CASSQVMASRYNEQFF
.	TRBJ2-3	TRBD2	TRBV29-1	TGCAGCGTTAAAGTAGCGGGAGGGCCAAGGGGCACAGATACGCAGTATTTT	CSVKVAGGPRGTDTQYF
.	TRBJ2-1	TRBD2	TRBV7-2	TGTGCCAGCAGCCCTGATCCCAGGATAGCGGGGGACAATGAGCAGTTCTTC	CASSPDPRIAGDNEQFF
.	TRBJ1-1	.	TRBV15	TGTGCCACCAGCAGAGATCGCCCGGGGAAGACTGAAGCTTTCTTT	CATSRDRPGKTEAFF
.	TRBJ2-3	TRBD2	TRBV4-3	TGCGCCAGCAGCCAAGATCGCACTAGCGGTGGAGATACGCAGTATTTT	CASSQDRTSGGDTQYF
.	TRBJ2-7	.	TRBV27	TGTGCCAGCGGGATGTGGGACTCGGCGGGAGAGCAGTACTTC	CASGMWDSAGEQYF
.	TRBJ2-1	.	TRBV5-1	TGCGCCAGCAGCCCCGGGACTCCCTGGGGAAATGAGCAGTTCTTC	CASSPGTPWGNEQFF
.	TRBJ2-2	TRBD2	TRBV7-2	TGTGCCAGCAGCTCCGTAACTAGCGGGAGGGGCGGGGAGCTGTTTTTT	CASSSVTSGRGGELFF
few	TRBJ2-7	TRBD2	TRBV25-1	TGTGCCAGCAGTGAATATACTAGCGGGAGCCGGGCTTACGAGCAGTACTTC	CASSEYTSGSRAYEQYF
.	TRBJ2-7	.	TRBV6-5	TGTGCCAGCAGTTCCCGGAGGGAGCAGTACTTC	CASSSRREQYF
.	TRBJ2-7	TRBD2	TRBV5-1	TGCGCCAGCAGCTCCGGGACTAGCGGCCAGTCCTACGAGCAGTACTTC	CASSSGTSGQSYEQYF
.	TRBJ2-1	.	TRBV12-2	TGTGCAAGTCGCCCCCGTCTGAGGCCAGAGCAGTTGCGCCACAATGAGCAGTTCTTC	CASRPRLRPEQLRHNEQFF
.	TRBJ2-7	TRBD2	TRBV9	TGTGCCAGCAGCCCCCGCCTACTAGCGGGAGGGAGCGACGAGCAGTACTTC	CASSPRLLAGGSDEQYF
.	TRBJ2-7	TRBD2	TRBV19	TGTGCCAGTAGTTCCAGGACTAGCGGGGTACACGAGCAGTACTTC	CASSSRTSGVHEQYF
.	TRBJ1-1	.	TRBV2	TGTGCCAGCAGTGAGAAACAGGGTCCTCGGACTGAAGCTTTCTTT	CASSEKQGPRTEAFF
.	TRBJ1-3	TRBD1	TRBV18	TGTGCCAGCTCACCCCAGGACAGGGGGTACAACACCATATATTTT	CASSPQDRGYNTIYF
.	TRBJ2-7	.	TRBV2	TGTGCCAGCAGGGAGGGCCGTGTGAGACAGGGCCTCGAGCAGTACTTC	CASREGRVRQGLEQYF
.	TRBJ1-2	.	TRBV5-8	TGTGCCAGCAGCTACCGACAGATATTAATCTATGGCTACACCTTC	CASSYRQILIYGYTF
.	TRBJ2-5	TRBD1	TRBV7-2	TGTGCCAGCAGCCCGCGACAGGGTGAAGAGACCCAGTACTTC	CASSPRQGEETQYF
.	TRBJ2-6	.	TRBV5-4	TGTGCCAGCAGCCAAACAGGGCGTGGGGGGGTGGTCCTGACTTTC	CASSQTGRGGVVLTF
.	TRBJ1-4	.	TRBV2	TGTGCCAGCAGTGAGAAGACAGTTAGAAATGAAAAACTGTTTTTT	CASSEKTVRNEKLFF
.	TRBJ2-3	.	TRBV4-3	TGCGCCAGCAGCGGGCACAGGTACACAGATACGCAGTATTTT	CASSGHRYTDTQYF
.	TRBJ2-5	.	TRBV4-3	TGCGCCAGCAGCCTTGGGGGTCCGGGAGACCCACAAGAGACCCAGTACTTC	CASSLGGPGDPQETQYF
.	TRBJ2-7	TRBD2	TRBV13	TGTGCCAGCAGCTTAGGCCCACGAACTAGCGGGAGATACGAGCAGTACTTC	CASSLGPRTSGRYEQYF
.	TRBJ2-7	.	TRBV7-2	TGTGCCAGCAGCCTCCTTCCGTGCGGGATCTCCTACGAGCAGTACTTC	CASSLLPCGISYEQYF
once	TRBJ2-1	TRBD2	TRBV5-4	TGTGCCAGCAGCTTAGCGGGAGGGCCGGAGAATGAGCAGTTCTTC	CASSLAGGPENEQFF
.	TRBJ1-2	.	TRBV5-1	TGCGCCAGCAGCTTCGCGGCACCACTCCAGTATGGCTACACCTTC	CASSFAAPLQYGYTF